A selection of T cell receptor beta chains follows, all from one sample in a study of shared clonotypes between healthy human individuals. TCRdb's copy holds only in-frame clones and misses some; the assay was immunoSEQ multiplex PCR. The sample lists roughly 2.4 million clones, approximately 94% seen once, with around 0.13% in the top ten. Sequencing used naive CD4+ T cells sorted from blood. The receptors here all came from a man between 18 and 35 years old in good health. The CDR3 runs from the conserved cysteine through the conserved F or W. A D gene is named only where the DNA matches it firmly. Clone size is not always given. Where it is, it says once, few, many or a class for expanded clones.

clone_size	v_call	j_call	d_call	cdr3_aa	cdr3_nt
once	TRBV19	TRBJ2-7	-	CASSIVQGYEQYF	TGTGCCAGTAGTATCGTCCAGGGTTACGAGCAGTACTTC
-	TRBV5-1	TRBJ1-3	-	CASSSSPSGNTIYF	TGCGCCAGCAGCTCCAGCCCCTCTGGAAACACCATATATTTT
-	TRBV5-1	TRBJ1-1	TRBD1	CASTRTGNTEAFF	TGCGCCAGCACCCGGACAGGGAACACTGAAGCTTTCTTT
once	TRBV6-6	TRBJ1-5	TRBD1	CASSKGDSYNQPQHF	TGTGCCAGCAGTAAGGGGGACAGTTACAATCAGCCCCAGCATTTT
-	TRBV2	TRBJ1-6	-	CATTYGANSPLHF	TGTGCCACCACCTACGGGGCGAATTCACCCCTCCACTTT
-	TRBV6-5	TRBJ2-7	-	CASNQRGARSYEQYF	TGTGCCAGCAACCAGAGGGGCGCCCGCTCCTACGAGCAGTACTTC
-	TRBV6-1	TRBJ2-7	-	CASKVGGASYEQYF	TGTGCCAGCAAAGTCGGCGGGGCTTCCTACGAGCAGTACTTC
-	TRBV10-3	TRBJ1-1	-	CAIRTLTGRTEAFF	TGTGCCATCAGGACCCTGACGGGGCGTACTGAAGCTTTCTTT
-	TRBV6-1	TRBJ2-1	TRBD1	CASSARQTGTHDEQFF	TGTGCCAGCAGTGCACGCCAGACAGGGACACACGATGAGCAGTTCTTC
-	TRBV25-1	TRBJ2-7	-	CASSVGLGGASEQYF	TGTGCCAGCAGTGTCGGACTAGGGGGGGCCTCCGAGCAGTACTTC
-	TRBV10-2	TRBJ2-7	-	CASGQLPYEQYF	TGCGCCAGCGGACAGTTACCCTACGAGCAGTACTTC
-	TRBV2	TRBJ2-7	-	CASSDWGRDYEQYF	TGTGCCAGCAGTGACTGGGGGCGAGACTACGAGCAGTACTTC
-	TRBV29-1	TRBJ2-1	TRBD2	CSAAQVLARNEQFF	TGCAGCGCGGCCCAGGTACTAGCGCGTAATGAGCAGTTCTTC
-	TRBV6-1	TRBJ2-2	-	CASSEAYNGTPNTGELFF	TGTGCCAGCAGTGAAGCCTATAACGGGACGCCGAACACCGGGGAGCTGTTTTTT
once	TRBV14	TRBJ2-3	TRBD2	CASSQERFAGGLDTQYF	TGTGCCAGCAGCCAAGAACGGTTCGCGGGAGGTTTGGATACGCAGTATTTT
-	TRBV5-1	TRBJ2-2	TRBD2	CASSYMLAGGNTGELFF	TGCGCCAGCAGCTACATGTTAGCGGGAGGGAACACCGGGGAGCTGTTTTTT
-	TRBV5-4	TRBJ1-2	-	CASSFFLGAGGYTF	TGTGCCAGCAGCTTCTTCTTGGGCGCGGGTGGCTACACCTTC
-	TRBV10-2	TRBJ1-1	-	CASSEPSVSRTEAFF	TGCGCCAGCAGTGAGCCTTCCGTCTCACGCACTGAAGCTTTCTTT
-	TRBV6-1	TRBJ1-5	-	CASSDPRVVFQPQHF	TGTGCCAGCAGTGATCCAAGAGTGGTGTTTCAGCCCCAGCATTTT
-	TRBV5-4	TRBJ2-5	TRBD2	CASSLIGREGGEETQYF	TGTGCCAGCAGCTTGATTGGTAGGGAGGGAGGTGAGGAGACCCAGTACTTC
-	TRBV29-1	TRBJ2-5	TRBD1	CSVLSWDRGEETQYF	TGCAGCGTCCTTTCCTGGGACAGGGGAGAGGAGACCCAGTACTTC
-	TRBV30	TRBJ1-5	TRBD1	CAWSGGTGGYSNQPQHF	TGTGCCTGGAGTGGAGGGACAGGGGGCTATAGCAATCAGCCCCAGCATTTT
-	TRBV20-1	TRBJ1-2	-	CSARGDYGYTF	TGCAGTGCTAGAGGAGACTATGGCTACACCTTC
-	TRBV6-1	TRBJ1-1	-	CASSEWVNTEAFF	TGTGCCAGCAGTGAGTGGGTGAACACTGAAGCTTTCTTT
-	TRBV6-1	TRBJ1-5	-	CASSGDFNQPQHF	TGTGCCAGCAGTGGGGACTTCAATCAGCCCCAGCATTTT
-	TRBV4-1	TRBJ2-7	TRBD2	CASSQGLAADYEQYF	TGCGCCAGCAGCCAAGGCCTAGCGGCAGACTACGAGCAGTACTTC
-	TRBV10-1	TRBJ1-2	-	CASSPVRGYGYTF	TGCGCCAGCAGTCCGGTTAGGGGCTATGGCTACACCTTC
-	TRBV6-5	TRBJ1-4	TRBD1	CASSSKGQGDEKLFF	TGTGCCAGCAGTTCCAAGGGACAGGGGGACGAAAAACTGTTTTTT
-	TRBV10-3	TRBJ2-3	-	CAISVEGIGTDTQYF	TGTGCCATCAGTGTTGAAGGAATTGGCACAGATACGCAGTATTTT
-	TRBV6-1	TRBJ1-5	TRBD1	CASEGQGHWGQPQHF	TGTGCCAGCGAGGGACAGGGGCATTGGGGTCAGCCCCAGCATTTT
-	TRBV6-5	TRBJ2-3	TRBD1	CASNRDRASTDTQYF	TGTGCCAGCAACCGGGACAGAGCTAGCACAGATACGCAGTATTTT
-	TRBV19	TRBJ1-1	-	CASSILTDNTEAFF	TGTGCCAGTAGTATCTTAACAGACAACACTGAAGCTTTCTTT
-	TRBV9	TRBJ1-3	-	CASSVRPEENTIYF	TGTGCCAGCAGCGTAAGACCGGAGGAAAACACCATATATTTT
-	TRBV7-2	TRBJ2-2	TRBD1	CASSGRGTGELFF	TGTGCCAGCAGCGGCAGGGGGACCGGGGAGCTGTTTTTT
-	TRBV13	TRBJ2-7	TRBD1	CASRSTGGAYEQYF	TGTGCCAGCAGATCGACAGGGGGCGCCTACGAGCAGTACTTC
-	TRBV9	TRBJ2-5	TRBD2	CASSVESPSGRAETQYF	TGTGCCAGCAGCGTAGAGAGCCCAAGCGGGAGGGCGGAGACCCAGTACTTC
-	TRBV7-2	TRBJ2-1	TRBD2	CASSLASTSGRNEQFF	TGTGCCAGCAGCTTAGCTTCGACTAGCGGGAGAAATGAGCAGTTCTTC
-	TRBV28	TRBJ1-6	-	CASSPRGGLRSPLHF	TGTGCCAGCAGTCCCCGTGGGGGTTTACGGTCACCCCTCCACTTT
-	TRBV18	TRBJ1-4	-	CASSPTQGRATNEKLFF	TGTGCCAGCTCACCAACACAGGGCCGTGCAACTAATGAAAAACTGTTTTTT
-	TRBV5-4	TRBJ1-2	TRBD1	CASSLGDRMVVGYTF	TGTGCCAGCAGCTTGGGGGACAGGATGGTAGTTGGCTACACCTTC
-	TRBV29-1	TRBJ2-4	-	CSVEKDFDRRGVQYF	TGCAGCGTTGAGAAAGATTTCGACAGGAGAGGGGTTCAGTACTTC
-	TRBV30	TRBJ2-5	-	CAWSPKETQYF	TGTGCCTGGAGTCCTAAGGAGACCCAGTACTTC
-	TRBV12-5	TRBJ1-4	-	CASGPGSSNEKLFF	TGTGCTAGTGGTCCGGGGAGTTCAAATGAAAAACTGTTTTTT
once	TRBV7-6	TRBJ2-1	TRBD2	CASSFAGTTSDNEQFF	TGTGCCAGCAGCTTCGCTGGGACTACCTCGGACAATGAGCAGTTCTTC
-	TRBV9	TRBJ2-2	-	CASSVGNIPGELFF	TGTGCCAGCAGCGTCGGGAACATTCCCGGGGAGCTGTTTTTT
-	TRBV19	TRBJ2-7	TRBD1	CASRSPGQSSYEQYF	TGTGCCAGTAGGTCCCCGGGACAGAGCTCCTACGAGCAGTACTTC
-	TRBV15	TRBJ2-5	-	CATSRDKFYSQETQYF	TGTGCCACCAGCAGAGATAAGTTCTACTCCCAAGAGACCCAGTACTTC
-	TRBV6-1	TRBJ1-3	-	CASSDFGGRSGNTIYF	TGTGCCAGCAGTGATTTTGGTGGTCGCTCTGGAAACACCATATATTTT
-	TRBV6-1	TRBJ2-2	TRBD2	CASSAGTSGRSGELFF	TGTGCCAGCAGTGCCGGGACTAGCGGGAGGTCCGGGGAGCTGTTTTTT
-	TRBV5-1	TRBJ2-1	TRBD1	CASSLAAQGASAFSSYNEQFF	TGCGCCAGCAGTTTGGCAGCCCAGGGGGCGAGTGCCTTTAGCTCCTACAATGAGCAGTTCTTC
-	TRBV18	TRBJ1-2	-	CASSAQGSNYGYTF	TGTGCCAGCTCAGCCCAGGGTTCTAACTATGGCTACACCTTC
-	TRBV28	TRBJ1-1	-	CASRKAKVNTEAFF	TGTGCCAGCAGGAAGGCAAAAGTGAACACTGAAGCTTTCTTT
-	TRBV6-5	TRBJ2-7	-	CASTQGSEQYF	TGTGCCAGCACCCAGGGGTCGGAGCAGTACTTC
-	TRBV6-5	TRBJ2-7	TRBD1	CASSYSRTGSTYEQYF	TGTGCCAGCAGTTACTCCCGGACAGGGTCTACCTACGAGCAGTACTTC
-	TRBV7-2	TRBJ1-5	-	CASNEGFNQPQHF	TGTGCCAGCAACGAGGGTTTCAATCAGCCCCAGCATTTT